This T cell receptor beta chain is from a study of control samples from healthy donors and cancer patients. V shed 0 bases and J shed 1 base, with 7 bases lying between them. CDR3 length equals 15 residues. Germline loops: CDR1 SGHRS, CDR2 YFSETQ. Sequencing used immunoSEQ multiplex PCR; TCRdb keeps in-frame clones, though not all of them. Among 95,000 to 100,000 clones listed, around 89% were seen once. The chain has TRBV5-1 and TRBJ2-2; D not resolved. The sequencing input was blood. The clonotype comes from a young man in good health. The CDR3 DNA reads as TGCGCCAGCAGCTTGGGTCCGGTGAACACCGGGGAGCTGTTTTTT. Residues: CASSLGPVNTGELFF. The complete variable domain, with remaining parts taken from reference TRBV5-1 and TRBJ2-2, reads KAGVTQTPRYLIKTRGQQVTLSCSPISGHRSVSWYQQTPGQGLQFLFEYFSETQRNKGNFPGRFSGRQFSNSRSEMNVSTLELGDSALYLCASSLGPVNTGELFFGEGSRLTVL.